Below are 12 T cell receptor beta chains sequenced from a single sample in a study of shared clonotypes between healthy human individuals. TCRdb's table, derived via immunoSEQ multiplex PCR, lists solely in-frame clones and lacks some. The sample has more than 2,000,000 clones; more than 85% are singletons. Sample: naive CD4+ T cells from PBMCs. The subset here: CD45RA+ positively selected. The receptors originated from a man younger than 35 in good health. Some clones in this sample may be carry-over from other donors' samples.

Concerning this clone: Other DNA sequences in the sample encode the same CDR3. The chain employs TRBV7-2 and TRBJ2-5; D unclear. Germline CDR1 SGHTA, CDR2 FQGNSA. The V and J ends lost 3 bases and 2 bases respectively, with 7 bases between them. The CDR3 spans 13 residues. The CDR3 nucleotides read TGTGCCAGCAGCTTGGTACTGCAAGAGACCCAGTACTTC. The encoded protein is CASSLVLQETQYF.

The gene calls are TRBV28 and TRBJ2-1; 9 positions agree with TRBD1. Trimming took 0 bases from V and 6 from J; bases not matched to a gene: 15. The CDR3 totals 19 residues. The germline CDR1 and CDR2 sequences are MDHEN and SYDVKM. The CDR3, as DNA: TGTGCCAGCAGTTTATGGGCAATAACAGGGGGCGGGTACACCAATGAGCAGTTCTTC. Protein: CASSLWAITGGGYTNEQFF.

Here the CDR3 DNA reads TGTGCCCACACCGACAGGGGGCAGGCTACAGATACGCAGTATTTT. Translated, it gives CAHTDRGQATDTQYF. The rearrangement uses TRBV28 and TRBJ2-3; 10 positions match TRBD1. The trim removed 11 bases at V and 3 bases at J, leaving 11 bases unmatched. The germline gives CDR1 MDHEN, CDR2 SYDVKM. CDR3 length: 15 amino acids.

Of note for this clone: Other nucleotide sequences in the sample specify the same CDR3. The V call is TRBV7-9, the J call TRBJ2-7, with 9 bases identical to TRBD1. Germline assignment: CDR1 SEHNR and CDR2 FQNEAQ (reference sequence). The CDR3 is 13 amino acids. The V gene end was trimmed by 5 bases and the J gene end by 2 bases; junction bases not matched to a gene: 1. CDR3 in amino acids: CASSRTGAYEQYF. CDR3 in DNA: TGTGCCAGCAGCCGGACAGGGGCCTACGAGCAGTACTTC. The whole variable domain, remainder taken from reference TRBV7-9 and TRBJ2-7, is DTGVSQNPRHKITKRGQNVTFRCDPISEHNRLYWYRQTLGQGPEFLTYFQNEAQLEKSRLLSDRFSAERPKGSFSTLEIQRTEQGDSAMYLCASSRTGAYEQYFGPGTRLTVT.

This CDR3 is CASSLEGISGTQYF. The CDR3 DNA follows: TGTGCCAGCAGCTTAGAGGGGATAAGCGGGACCCAGTACTTC. The chain employs TRBV11-3 and TRBJ2-5; a possible D gene is TRBD2 (5 bases). Trimming stripped 0 bases from V and 7 bases from J, with 12 bases between. Germline CDR1 reads SGHNT; CDR2 reads YENEEA. The CDR3 runs 14 residues.

The chain joins TRBV27 to TRBJ2-7, with 12 bases lining up with TRBD2. The junction had 18 bases not matched to a gene; V was cut back by 5 bases and J by 4 bases. Germline V CDR1 and CDR2: MNHEY, SMNVEV (reference sequence). The CDR3 is 19 amino acids. The CDR3 nucleotides read TGTGCCAGCAGTAAATCACTAGCGGGAGGATCCCGGCCCCTTTACGAGCAGTACTTC. This codes for CASSKSLAGGSRPLYEQYF.

The chain employs TRBV6-4 and TRBJ2-7; 9 bases are a match to TRBD2. Germline trimming cut 3 bases from V and 7 bases from J; bases unmatched to any gene: 10. Germline V gives CDR1 MRHNA, CDR2 SNTAGT. The CDR3 runs 15 residues. The chain's CDR3 is CASSDIAGEGAEQYF. The CDR3 coding sequence is TGTGCCAGCAGTGATATAGCGGGAGAGGGGGCTGAGCAGTACTTC.

The gene calls are TRBV10-3 and TRBJ1-1; D is perhaps TRBD1 (6 bases). Germline values: CDR1 ENHRY, CDR2 SYGVKD. CDR3 length: 16 residues. Trimming shortened V by 1 base and J by 0 bases, and 12 bases separated the two germline ends. Here the CDR3 DNA reads TGTGCCATCAGTGAGTTTTCACAGGGCATGAACACTGAAGCTTTCTTT. It yields the protein CAISEFSQGMNTEAFF.

In regard to this clone: Other DNA variants within this sample encode the same CDR3. J is TRBJ1-5 and V is TRBV30, with no clear D. Looked up from germline, CDR1 is GTSNPN and CDR2 is SVGIG (reference sequence). V lost 2 bases to trimming and J lost 0 bases, with 8 bases between them. CDR3 length: 14 residues. CDR3: CAWSLQVSNQPQHF. The CDR3 coding sequence is TGTGCCTGGAGTCTTCAGGTTAGCAATCAGCCCCAGCATTTT.

This clone came up once. This rearrangement joins TRBV6-1 to TRBJ2-7; 7 nucleotides agree with TRBD1. V lost 7 bases to trimming and J lost 0 bases; unmatched junction nucleotides: 9. The germline V gene encodes CDR1 MNHNS and CDR2 SASEGT. There are 15 residues in the CDR3. CDR3 DNA: TGTGCCAGCAAGCGAGGGACAGACAGCTCCTACGAGCAGTACTTC. Protein product: CASKRGTDSSYEQYF.

Of note for this clone: The sample carries other DNA sequences with the same CDR3. CDR3 residues: CASSSRDSTDTQYF. CDR3 in DNA: TGCGCCAGCAGCTCCAGGGATAGCACAGATACGCAGTATTTT. The chain uses TRBV5-1 and TRBJ2-3; possibly TRBD1 for D (5 bases). The CDR3 has 14 amino acids. Trimming left V 3 bases short and J 0 bases short, with 8 bases between. Germline lookup yields CDR1 SGHRS and CDR2 YFSETQ. Combining the CDR3 with reference TRBV5-1 and TRBJ2-3 gives the whole variable domain KAGVTQTPRYLIKTRGQQVTLSCSPISGHRSVSWYQQTPGQGLQFLFEYFSETQRNKGNFPGRFSGRQFSNSRSEMNVSTLELGDSALYLCASSSRDSTDTQYFGPGTRLTVL.

The rearrangement joins TRBV7-2 to TRBJ2-5; D may correspond to TRBD1 or TRBD2 (5 bases each). CDR1 and CDR2 from the germline V gene are SGHTA and FQGNSA. Trimming took 7 bases from V and 2 from J, leaving 17 bases between them. CDR3 length: 15 residues. CDR3 loop: CASTFPGRVQETQYF. The CDR3 DNA reads TGTGCCAGCACCTTTCCGGGACGGGTTCAAGAGACCCAGTACTTC.